What follows are 14 T cell receptor beta chains derived from one specimen sequenced in a study of blood T cell repertoires in COVID-19 (dated by TCRdb to the early 2020s). Libraries were made using the immunoSEQ multiplex PCR assay. Not all clones reach the TCRdb copy of this immuneACCESS table, which keeps in-frame sequences only. Checked studies attribute under half of the gap to unresolved V genes and leave the rest unexplained. In all, the sample holds approximately 150,000 clones, and roughly 84% of those were seen once. The ten largest make up 5.5% to 8% of the sample. The sample comprised peripheral blood. The receptors derive from a woman in her fifties or sixties in a cohort sampled during active or convalescent COVID-19.

The chain is built from TRBV19 and TRBJ1-6; TRBD1 might be the D (5 bases). The CDR3 is made up of 15 amino acids. Germline-derived CDR1 and CDR2 are LNHDA and SQIVND (reference sequence). Trimming removed 4 bases at V and 7 bases at J, with 14 bases between. CDR3 DNA sequence: TGTGCCAGTAGTAAGGGACTTAGAGACAATTCACCCCTCCACTTT. Translated, it gives CASSKGLRDNSPLHF.

The V and J genes are TRBV19 and TRBJ1-2; no clear D gene. V was trimmed by 1 base and J by 2 bases, leaving 11 bases between them. This CDR3 spans 15 amino acids. The germline V gene encodes CDR1 LNHDA and CDR2 SQIVND (reference sequence). As DNA, the CDR3 is TGTGCCAGTAGTATAGGTGCTCTGAGGAACTATGGCTACACCTTC. Its protein product is CASSIGALRNYGYTF.

CDR3 sequence: CASSTGLAGGNTDTQYF. In DNA, the CDR3 is TGTGCCAGCAGCACGGGACTAGCGGGGGGGAACACAGATACGCAGTATTTT. This chain connects TRBV9 to TRBJ2-3; 16 bases fit TRBD2. This CDR3 is built from 17 residues. Per germline, CDR1 SGDLS and CDR2 YYNGEE. After removal of 4 bases from V and 2 bases from J, the junction contained 4 bases not matched to a gene.

The gene calls are TRBV5-1 and TRBJ1-1, with TRBD1 as a possible D gene (6 bases). The CDR3 spans 15 residues. Trimming took 2 bases from V and 1 from J, leaving 12 bases between them. Germline CDR1 SGHRS, CDR2 YFSETQ. Here the CDR3 reads CASSFRGHQNTEAFF. For the CDR3, the DNA is TGCGCCAGCAGCTTTAGGGGACATCAGAACACTGAAGCTTTCTTT.

The genes are TRBV18 and TRBJ1-1; D unresolved. Trimming shortened V by 2 bases and J by 2 bases, and 6 bases separated the two germline ends. This CDR3 has 13 amino acids. CDR1 and CDR2 (germline): KGHSH, LQKENI. CDR3 nucleotides: TGTGCCAGCTCACCATTTAAAAACACTGAAGCTTTCTTT. Its translation: CASSPFKNTEAFF.

The gene calls are TRBV2 and TRBJ1-5, with D maybe TRBD1 (6 bases). The CDR3 totals 15 residues. Germline CDR1 is SNHLY and CDR2 is FYNNEI. V was trimmed by 4 bases and J by 3 bases, leaving 13 bases between them. The CDR3 here is CASSALDRINQPQHF. CDR3 DNA sequence: TGTGCCAGCAGTGCACTTGACAGGATCAATCAGCCCCAGCATTTT.

The chain joins TRBV12-3 or TRBV12-4 to TRBJ1-2; the match to TRBD1 covers 7 bases. Trimming took 6 bases from V and 7 from J; bases not matched to a gene: 8. The CDR3 is 13 amino acids. The CDR3 nucleotides are TGTGCCAGCAGCAGCTGGTCAGGGGGTGGCTACACCTTC. Its translation is CASSSWSGGGYTF.

This chain connects TRBV9 to TRBJ1-2; 8 bases are a match to TRBD1. Per germline, CDR1 SGDLS and CDR2 YYNGEE. V gave up 2 bases and J gave up 3 bases; unmatched junction bases: 9. The CDR3 length is 16 residues. The CDR3 region is CASSVGSAGGDYGYTF. CDR3 DNA: TGTGCCAGCAGCGTCGGTTCGGCAGGGGGCGACTATGGCTACACCTTC.

This clone was detected once. The CDR3 nucleotides are TGTGCCAGCAGCTTAACAGGAGAGGAGGATGGCTACACCTTC. This encodes CASSLTGEEDGYTF. The J gene is TRBJ1-2, the V gene TRBV7-3, with D unresolved. The germline V and J ends were trimmed by 0 bases and 6 bases, with 11 bases remaining between them. The CDR3 is 14 amino acids. Germline V gene data show CDR1 as SGHTA and CDR2 as FQGTGA.

V is TRBV5-3 and J is TRBJ1-2, with TRBD1 matching 12 bases. TRBV5-3 is flagged as an ORF with uncertain function. The V segment lost 5 bases and the J segment 3 bases; nucleotides outside the gene matches: 14. The CDR3 covers 18 residues. CDR3 DNA sequence: TGTGCCAGAAGTCTTCCCCGGGACAGGGGGCGAAAGGACTATGGCTACACCTTC. Translated: CARSLPRDRGRKDYGYTF.

The V and J genes are TRBV5-1 and TRBJ1-1, with 10 bases that match TRBD1. Germline CDR1 and CDR2: SGHRS and YFSETQ. Trimming cost V 4 bases and J 4 bases; bases outside gene matches: 4. The CDR3 is 14 residues long. The chain's CDR3 is CASSLRQGATEAFF. The CDR3 region has the DNA TGCGCCAGCAGCCTAAGACAGGGGGCCACTGAAGCTTTCTTT.

The table lists this clone with a few counts. The J gene is TRBJ2-3, the V gene TRBV10-3, with 7 bases aligning to TRBD1. CDR1 and CDR2 (germline): ENHRY, SYGVKD. J lost 6 bases, V lost 3 bases, and 6 bases had no gene match. The CDR3 is 14 residues long. As DNA, the CDR3 is TGTGCCATCAGTGATCAGGGGGTGTTGGATACGCAGTATTTT. This translates into CAISDQGVLDTQYF.

The V gene is TRBV5-6, the J gene TRBJ1-5; TRBD1 is a possible D gene (5 bases). The ends were cut back, 2 bases at V and 5 bases at J, with 11 bases in the middle. The germline gives CDR1 SGHDT, CDR2 YYEEEE. The CDR3 is 14 amino acids. CDR3 sequence: CASSFGQGDQPQHF. CDR3 DNA sequence: TGTGCCAGCAGCTTCGGCCAGGGTGATCAGCCCCAGCATTTT. The variable domain in full, completed from reference TRBV5-6 and TRBJ1-5, reads DAGVTQSPTHLIKTRGQQVTLRCSPKSGHDTVSWYQQALGQGPQFIFQYYEEEERQRGNFPDRFSGHQFPNYSSELNVNALLLGDSALYLCASSFGQGDQPQHFGDGTRLSIL.

The chain links TRBV28 to TRBJ1-5; TRBD1 matches 7 bases. The trim removed 6 bases at V and 0 bases at J, leaving 5 bases unmatched. From germline, CDR1 is MDHEN and CDR2 SYDVKM. The CDR3 loop spans 15 amino acids. The CDR3 coding sequence is TGTGCCAGCAGCAGGGGGGAATATAGCAATCAGCCCCAGCATTTT. Protein sequence: CASSRGEYSNQPQHF. Full variable domain (rest looked up from reference TRBV28 and TRBJ1-5): DVKVTQSSRYLVKRTGEKVFLECVQDMDHENMFWYRQDPGLGLRLIYFSYDVKMKEKGDIPEGYSVSREKKERFSLILESASTNQTSMYLCASSRGEYSNQPQHFGDGTRLSIL.